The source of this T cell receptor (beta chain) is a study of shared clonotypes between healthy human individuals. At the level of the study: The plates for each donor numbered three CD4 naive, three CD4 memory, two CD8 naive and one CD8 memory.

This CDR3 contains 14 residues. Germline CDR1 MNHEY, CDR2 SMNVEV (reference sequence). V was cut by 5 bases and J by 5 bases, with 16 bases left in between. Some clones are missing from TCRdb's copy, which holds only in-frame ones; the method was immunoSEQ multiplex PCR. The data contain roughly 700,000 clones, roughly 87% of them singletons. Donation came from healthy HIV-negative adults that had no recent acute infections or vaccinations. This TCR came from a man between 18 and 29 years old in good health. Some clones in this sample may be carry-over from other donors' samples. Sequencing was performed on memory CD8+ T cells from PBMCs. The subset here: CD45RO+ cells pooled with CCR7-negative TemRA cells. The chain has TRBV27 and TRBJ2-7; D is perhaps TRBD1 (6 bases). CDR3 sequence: CASSPRGGGNEQYF. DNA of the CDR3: TGTGCCAGCAGTCCCCGAGGTGGGGGCAACGAGCAGTACTTC.